A selection of T cell receptor beta chains follows, all from one sample in a study of T cells in Graves' hyperthyroidism and ophthalmopathy. A single record per CDR3 protein comes from TCRdb applying MiXCR to the multiplex PCR reads. The top ten clones hold 47% of a sample with 500,000 to 600,000 distinct CDR3 sequences, roughly 21% of them seen once. Sequenced: blood. Source of these receptors: a man aged 40-49 years with Graves' ophthalmopathy. CDR3s include the opening cysteine and the closing phenylalanine or tryptophan. The order of the fields is clone size, J gene, D gene, V gene, CDR3 DNA, CDR3 protein. A D gene is named only where the DNA matches it firmly. Only part of the rows carry a size: once, few, many, or a class if the clone is expanded.

clone size: many; J gene: TRBJ1-1; D gene: TRBD1; V gene: TRBV30; CDR3 DNA: TGTGCCTGGATTAGGGACAGGGGGCTGAACACTGAAGCTTTCTTT; CDR3 protein: CAWIRDRGLNTEAFF
clone size: NA; J gene: TRBJ1-6; D gene: NA; V gene: TRBV28; CDR3 DNA: TGTGCCAGCAGTTTGGTGCAGTATAATTCACCCCTCCACTTT; CDR3 protein: CASSLVQYNSPLHF
clone size: few; J gene: TRBJ1-2; D gene: NA; V gene: TRBV20-1; CDR3 DNA: TGCAGTGCCCCCGGGGCCGTCTATGGCTACACCTTC; CDR3 protein: CSAPGAVYGYTF
clone size: few; J gene: TRBJ2-5; D gene: NA; V gene: TRBV7-9; CDR3 DNA: TGTGCCAGCAGCCATGGCCCCGAGGGCCAAGAGACCCAGTACTTC; CDR3 protein: CASSHGPEGQETQYF
clone size: many; J gene: TRBJ2-7; D gene: NA; V gene: TRBV6-2/TRBV6-3; CDR3 DNA: TGTGCCAGCAGTTTACGACGGAACTCCTACGAGCAGTACTTC; CDR3 protein: CASSLRRNSYEQYF
clone size: many; J gene: TRBJ2-1; D gene: NA; V gene: TRBV28; CDR3 DNA: TGTGCCAGCAGCGGGTCCGGAGCGGGCGCCAATGAGCAGTTCTTC; CDR3 protein: CASSGSGAGANEQFF
clone size: few; J gene: TRBJ2-6; D gene: NA; V gene: TRBV20-1; CDR3 DNA: TGCAGTGCTAGAGATGGGGTCCCGGGGGCGGGCAACGTCCTGACTTTC; CDR3 protein: CSARDGVPGAGNVLTF
clone size: NA; J gene: TRBJ2-5; D gene: TRBD1; V gene: TRBV30; CDR3 DNA: TGTGCCTGGAAGGGGACAGGGGGGTACGAGACCCAGTACTTC; CDR3 protein: CAWKGTGGYETQYF
clone size: once; J gene: TRBJ2-5; D gene: NA; V gene: TRBV20-1; CDR3 DNA: TGCAGTGTCAGAGGTCAGGGGAAAGAGACCCAGTACTTC; CDR3 protein: CSVRGQGKETQYF
clone size: NA; J gene: TRBJ2-5; D gene: TRBD2; V gene: TRBV3-1; CDR3 DNA: TGTGCCAGCAGACCGACTAGCGGGGGGGAAGAGACCCAGTACTTC; CDR3 protein: CASRPTSGGEETQYF
clone size: few; J gene: TRBJ2-2; D gene: NA; V gene: TRBV6-1; CDR3 DNA: TGTGCCAGCAGTTATTTCAGGGAGACCGGGGAGCTGTTTTTT; CDR3 protein: CASSYFRETGELFF
clone size: few; J gene: TRBJ2-7; D gene: NA; V gene: TRBV6-1; CDR3 DNA: TGTGCCAGCGGGATCTCCTACGAGCAGTACTTC; CDR3 protein: CASGISYEQYF
clone size: few; J gene: TRBJ2-7; D gene: TRBD1; V gene: TRBV19; CDR3 DNA: TGTGCCAGTACCCCCGGACAGGGTGACGGCGAGCAGTACTTC; CDR3 protein: CASTPGQGDGEQYF
clone size: many; J gene: TRBJ2-7; D gene: NA; V gene: TRBV7-6; CDR3 DNA: TGTGCCAGCAGCTTAGATGATCCGGCCACCTACGAGCAGTACTTC; CDR3 protein: CASSLDDPATYEQYF
clone size: NA; J gene: TRBJ1-1; D gene: NA; V gene: TRBV6-5; CDR3 DNA: TGTGCCAGCAGTTATAGGGACGGAGATATGAACACTGAAGCTTTCTTT; CDR3 protein: CASSYRDGDMNTEAFF
clone size: NA; J gene: TRBJ2-3; D gene: NA; V gene: TRBV20-1; CDR3 DNA: TGCAGTGCTAGTCCTTCCGGCCGGGATACGCAGTATTTT; CDR3 protein: CSASPSGRDTQYF
clone size: NA; J gene: TRBJ2-3; D gene: NA; V gene: TRBV7-9; CDR3 DNA: TGTGCCAGCAGCTTATCCTCAAGAAACACAGATACGCAGTATTTT; CDR3 protein: CASSLSSRNTDTQYF